The present entry profiles one T cell receptor (beta chain) with its context. Other DNA sequences in this sample translate to the same CDR3. The data are from a study of blood T cell repertoires in COVID-19. Background on the study: COVID-19 samples from acute and convalescent phases originated in the United States, Italy and Spain. T cells, B-cell-depleted T cells, or PBMCs supplied cDNA or gDNA.

Per the germline V gene, CDR1 is SGHRS and CDR2 is YFSETQ. Trimming left V 3 bases short and J 2 bases short, with 8 bases between. This CDR3 comprises 13 residues. As processed by the authors: Estimates of nucleated cell counts were drawn from the amplification of reference gene primers. Clones were sequenced by immunoSEQ multiplex PCR, and TCRdb holds only the in-frame ones, with some missing. V and J calls and clone size follow that table, whereas D and trimming were derived from the DNA. This sample yields 200,000 to 250,000 clones, of which around 85% are seen a single time; about 3.1% belongs to the top ten.

V and J are TRBV5-1 and TRBJ1-1; D is perhaps TRBD1 (6 bases). This TCR was sampled from a woman in her twenties or thirties who had recovered from COVID-19. What was sequenced was peripheral blood. The chain's CDR3 is CASSSRGNTEAFF. Written as DNA, the CDR3 is TGCGCCAGCAGCTCCAGGGGTAACACTGAAGCTTTCTTT.